This entry concerns a single T cell receptor beta chain. What it binds is not known. Healthy adults negative for HIV, lacking recent acute infections or vaccinations, served as donors. CD45RA+ naive and CD45RA-negative memory subsets were separated from CD4+ cells. This sample stems from a study of shared clonotypes between healthy human individuals. The study's findings and limits: Rarefaction analysis demonstrated incomplete sorted-subset sequencing notwithstanding large depth. Tissues were not sampled, only blood, and their repertoires likely differ.

Repertoires were generated with immunoSEQ multiplex PCR, while TCRdb's copy carries only in-frame clones and drops some. The sample shows millions of clones, 95% of them seen only once. In germline, CDR1 is LNHDA, CDR2 SQIVND (reference sequence). The V and J ends lost 6 bases and 9 bases, in that order; junction bases with no gene match: 16. This CDR3 contains 16 residues. The specimen sequenced was naive CD4+ T cells sorted from blood. Subset in this sample: CD45RA+ positively selected. The chain is built from TRBV19 and TRBJ2-3; TRBD1 agrees at 9 bases. This clonotype was sampled from a man between 18 and 29 years old in good health. The CDR3 protein is CASSKGAGTGLGTQYF. The CDR3 DNA reads TGTGCCAGTAGCAAGGGAGCCGGGACAGGGCTCGGGACGCAGTATTTT.